This T cell receptor beta chain originates from a study of shared clonotypes between healthy human individuals. Findings of the study overall: A small donor pool kept down the genetic and exposure-history diversity that was represented. A handful of donors shared about 4.5% of their naive CD4 clonotypes. Even with large depth, rarefaction showed that sorted-subset sequencing was incomplete.

For this clone: Antigen unknown.

Selected positively for CCR7 and CD45RO-negative, naive CD8 cells excluded terminally differentiated effector memory CD45RA+ cells. All donors qualified as healthy HIV-negative adults and had experienced no recent acute infections or vaccinations. The assay was immunoSEQ multiplex PCR, and TCRdb's table has in-frame clones only and misses some. This sample has nearly 2 million clones, with around 96% found just once. The sample taken for sequencing was naive CD8+ T cells sorted from blood. The TCR was taken from a man aged 18 to 30 in good health.

The CDR3 nucleotides read TGTGCCAGCAGCTATAGCGGGAGCTCCTACGAGCAGTACTTC. Protein product: CASSYSGSSYEQYF. The chain combines TRBV5-6 with TRBJ2-7; 9 nucleotides align to TRBD2. J was trimmed by 0 bases and V by 3 bases; bases with no gene match: 1. CDR1 is SGHDT and CDR2 is YYEEEE in the germline V gene. The CDR3 runs to 14 residues.